This T cell receptor (beta chain) appears in the sequencing data of a study of blood T cell repertoires in COVID-19. Unmatched junction bases numbered 1, after V lost 3 bases and J lost 2 bases. The CDR3 contains 14 residues. The germline CDR1 and CDR2 sequences are MNHEY and SMNVEV (reference sequence). The repertoire was sequenced with immunoSEQ multiplex PCR; TCRdb's copy has only in-frame clones and lacks some. This sample has 200,000 to 300,000 clones; approximately 84% occur once, and the top ten carry under 5%. The receptor was isolated from a man over 45 with acute or convalescent COVID-19. Input material: peripheral blood. V gene TRBV27 combines with J gene TRBJ2-7; 10 bases line up with TRBD1. The CDR3 loop reads CASSFGTGAYEQYF. The CDR3 bases are TGTGCCAGCAGTTTCGGGACAGGGGCCTACGAGCAGTACTTC.